The 16 T cell receptor beta chains below were found in one sample sequenced in a study of response to subunit inactivated influenza vaccine (dated by TCRdb to the late 2010s). Library preparation used RT-PCR. Sequencing relied on an Illumina HiSeq 2500. TCRdb redid the processing of the public reads, applying fastp at Q25 and MiXCR, and retained in-frame beta chains. Merged by CDR3 protein, the rows form single entries marked with the most common genes and DNA. The sample table contains 600,000 to 850,000 distinct CDR3 sequences; only one count was recorded for around 15% of them. The ten largest clones represent about 7.4% of the sample. The sequencing used PBMCs from blood, collected less than 15 days before vaccination. The receptors originated from a man aged 50-60 years who received an inactivated influenza vaccine. Donor details come from another sample of the same person, matched by shared clones.

Only a few counts were recorded for this clonotype. The rearrangement joins TRBV7-2 to TRBJ1-3, with D possibly being TRBD1 (5 bases). The CDR3 consists of 17 residues. The germline CDR1 and CDR2 sequences are SGHTA and FQGNSA. V lost 2 bases to trimming and J lost 0 bases, with 14 bases between them. In DNA, the CDR3 is TGTGCCAGCAGCTTACAGGGTATAAGGAGCTCTGGAAACACCATATATTTT. It translates to CASSLQGIRSSGNTIYF.

The chain employs TRBV3-1 and TRBJ1-6; no clear D. Germline lookup yields CDR1 LGHDT and CDR2 YNNKEL (reference sequence). Trimming removed 1 base from V and 13 bases from J, with 8 bases in between. There are 12 residues in the CDR3. The CDR3 sequence is CASSQGGGPLHF. CDR3 nucleotides: TGTGCCAGCAGCCAAGGCGGAGGCCCCCTCCACTTT.

The rearrangement joins TRBV6-1 to TRBJ2-1; the match to TRBD2 covers 10 bases. This CDR3 region has 16 residues. V lost 6 bases, J lost 5 bases, and 10 bases stayed unmatched. The germline V gene has CDR1 MNHNS and CDR2 SASEGT. The DNA of the CDR3 is TGTGCCAGCAGCCAAACCGGGACTAGCGCCGACAATGAGCAGTTCTTC. Protein: CASSQTGTSADNEQFF.

This sequence joins TRBV2 and TRBJ2-7; the D is unclear. This CDR3 contains 13 residues. Trimming removed 4 bases from V and 2 bases from J, with 9 bases in between. CDR1 is SNHLY and CDR2 is FYNNEI in the germline V gene. CDR3 region: CASSASATYEQYF. The CDR3, as DNA: TGTGCCAGCAGTGCATCGGCAACCTACGAGCAGTACTTC. Complete variable domain (other parts from reference TRBV2 and TRBJ2-7): EPEVTQTPSHQVTQMGQEVILRCVPISNHLYFYWYRQILGQKVEFLVSFYNNEISEKSEIFDDQFSVERPDGSNFTLKIRSTKLEDSAMYFCASSASATYEQYFGPGTRLTVT.

In its sample, this clonotype was seen many times. The CDR3 nucleotides read TGCGCCAGCAGCTCGCGGAACCCCGATCAGAACACCGGGGAGCTGTTTTTT. It specifies CASSSRNPDQNTGELFF. The V gene is TRBV5-1, the J gene TRBJ2-2; D unresolved. Per germline, CDR1 SGHRS and CDR2 YFSETQ. The CDR3 runs to 17 residues. V lost 3 bases to trimming and J lost 1 base, with 16 bases between them. Full variable domain (remainder filled in from reference TRBV5-1 and TRBJ2-2): KAGVTQTPRYLIKTRGQQVTLSCSPISGHRSVSWYQQTPGQGLQFLFEYFSETQRNKGNFPGRFSGRQFSNSRSEMNVSTLELGDSALYLCASSSRNPDQNTGELFFGEGSRLTVL.

The V call is TRBV7-9, the J call TRBJ1-2; tentatively, D is TRBD1 (5 bases). The V and J ends lost 1 base and 8 bases respectively, with 11 bases between them. CDR3 length: 13 residues. CDR1 and CDR2 from the germline V gene are SEHNR and FQNEAQ (reference sequence). The CDR3 DNA sequence: TGTGCCAGCAGCTTAGGATGGGGGGACGGCTACACCTTC. The encoded protein is CASSLGWGDGYTF.

The V gene is TRBV12-3 or TRBV12-4, the J gene TRBJ2-7; tentatively, D is TRBD2 (6 bases). This CDR3 comprises 16 residues. V shed 5 bases and J shed 6 bases, with 23 bases lying between them. The CDR3 here is CASSKNTGSWGGEQYF. CDR3 bases: TGTGCCAGCAGTAAAAATACAGGTTCCTGGGGAGGCGAGCAGTACTTC.

This chain uses TRBV5-1 with TRBJ1-3; D gene ambiguous. The CDR3 is made up of 17 amino acids. Germline CDR1 SGHRS, CDR2 YFSETQ. Trimming stripped 0 bases from V and 0 bases from J, with 13 bases between. The CDR3, as DNA: TGCGCCAGCAGCTTGGTTCGGGCAGGAGACTCTGGAAACACCATATATTTT. Protein product: CASSLVRAGDSGNTIYF.

This clonotype showed up many times. A read error may produce the germline difference seen at one junction end. The chain carries TRBV4-3 and TRBJ2-7, with 9 bases lining up with TRBD1. The V gene's germline CDR1 is LGHNA and CDR2 YSLEER. There are 14 residues in the CDR3. CDR3: CASSQRQGAYEQYF. CDR3 DNA sequence: TGTGCCAGCAGTCAACGACAGGGGGCCTACGAGCAGTACTTC.

The V gene is TRBV4-3, the J gene TRBJ2-2; 7 bases agree with TRBD2. Germline V gene sequence: CDR1 LGHNA, CDR2 YSLEER. V trimming: 0 bases; J trimming: 2 bases; junction bases outside the gene matches: 12. The CDR3 runs to 19 residues. CDR3 residues: CASSQDILGGSPNTGELFF. CDR3 nucleotide sequence: TGCGCCAGCAGCCAAGATATATTGGGGGGGTCTCCTAACACCGGGGAGCTGTTTTTT.

This clonotype was seen a handful of times. V gene TRBV5-1 combines with J gene TRBJ2-5; 8 positions agree with TRBD2. The CDR3 sequence is 18 residues long. Germline-derived CDR1 and CDR2 are SGHRS and YFSETQ. The V segment lost 4 bases and the J segment 3 bases; nucleotides outside the gene matches: 17. The CDR3 DNA follows: TGCGCCAGCAGCGGAGGAATTGAGCGAGCGGGGGCTGAAGAGACCCAGTACTTC. Protein sequence: CASSGGIERAGAEETQYF.

CDR3 coding DNA: TGTGCCAGCAGTTTATTTGGACAGGGGGAACTTACGAAGCAGTACTTC. Amino acid sequence: CASSLFGQGELTKQYF. The chain carries TRBV28 and TRBJ2-7; 10 nucleotides align to TRBD1. J gave up 8 bases and V 1 base, and 11 bases lay outside the gene matches. CDR3 size: 16 residues. Germline values: CDR1 MDHEN, CDR2 SYDVKM.

V is TRBV7-3 and J is TRBJ2-3, with 7 bases lining up with TRBD2. The germline CDR1 and CDR2 sequences are SGHTA and FQGTGA. Trimming took 2 bases from V and 6 from J; bases not matched to a gene: 8. There are 15 residues in the CDR3. Here the CDR3 DNA reads TGTGCCAGCAGCTTAGGGGGAGGGCCGTGGGATACGCAGTATTTT. Amino acid sequence: CASSLGGGPWDTQYF.

The chain recombines TRBV4-1 with TRBJ2-5, with D possibly being TRBD1 or TRBD2 (5 bases each). The germline V gene has CDR1 MGHRA and CDR2 YSYEKL. This CDR3 region has 14 residues. Between the trimmed V and J ends, which lost 4 bases and 2 bases, there was a span of 11 bases. The CDR3 coding sequence is TGCGCCAGCAGCCGGGGACGGCTTCAAGAGACCCAGTACTTC. This codes for CASSRGRLQETQYF.

The rearrangement uses TRBV25-1 and TRBJ2-7; TRBD2 matches at 10 bases. V dropped 8 bases and J dropped 2; count of bases not matched to a gene: 9. Germline V lookup: CDR1 MGHDK, CDR2 SYGVNS. The CDR3 extends over 15 amino acids. CDR3 sequence (DNA): TGTGCCAGCGGACCGACTAGCGGGCTTACCTACGAGCAGTACTTC. Its protein product is CASGPTSGLTYEQYF.

The chain carries TRBV2 and TRBJ2-1, with TRBD2 matching 11 bases. The CDR3 has 16 residues. From germline, CDR1 is SNHLY and CDR2 FYNNEI. With V trimmed by 3 bases and J by 6 bases, 7 bases remained unmatched. CDR3 bases: TGTGCCAGCAGTGACCCGCGTACTAGCGGGGGCAATGAGCAGTTCTTC. This translates into CASSDPRTSGGNEQFF.